The entry below gives a single T cell receptor beta chain sequence along with its context. Its matching antigen is unknown. This sample was included in a study of T cells expressing NK-cell markers. Findings of the study overall: NKG2C+ dominant clonotype frequencies in 5 or 6 donors were roughly 1.0-7.5% of CD8+ T cells.

The CDR3 is 16 amino acids. Germline lookup yields CDR1 LGHNA and CDR2 YNFKEQ. TCRdb re-called the 5' RACE reads and catalogs CDR3 proteins one per entry, DNA excluded. This table lists approximately 550,000 distinct CDR3 sequences. This sequence joins TRBV4-2 and TRBJ2-1; TCRdb lists TRBD2, though no DNA is available to test this call. The sequence was obtained from a man aged 18 to 35 in good health. The sequenced sample consisted of blood T cells: a sorted CD56 or NKG2C T cell subset, CD4+ or CD8+ T cells, or bulk PBMC T cells (not recorded which). The CDR3 protein is CASVPSGRASYNEQFF.